This TCR beta chain came from a study of T cells in Graves' hyperthyroidism and ophthalmopathy. Notes on this clonotype: Its antigen is currently unknown.

Patients with uncontrolled infections, other autoimmune diseases, pregnancy or lactation were excluded. On the basis of clinical symptoms, serum thyroxine and TRAb, thyroid ultrasound and orbital computed tomography, diagnoses were made. From RNA transcripts, TCR beta CDR3 regions were amplified. Using the HTBI primer set, a first-round RT-PCR was run on the TCR CDR3. TCRdb re-called the multiplex PCR reads with MiXCR, one entry per CDR3 protein. Of more than 550,000 distinct CDR3 sequences listed, 40% to 55% are singletons. Study-wide results and limits: Among clonotypes expanded in thyroid above 0.001, most were also found in blood. Through a model of 13 V-J features, ophthalmopathy was separated from stable hyperthyroidism.

The source of this sequence is an adult man with Graves' disease, either hyperthyroidism or ophthalmopathy (not recorded which). The sample consisted of peripheral blood or thyroid tissue (not recorded which).

The CDR3 bases are TGTGCCAGCAGTTTAAAAAAGATCGATCGAGTACCCCTCCACTTT. Its protein is CASSLKKIDRVPLHF. The chain links TRBV2 to TRBJ1-6, with D uncertain. Deletions cut 5 bases from V and 12 bases from J, with 20 bases between. CDR1 and CDR2 from the germline V gene are SNHLY and FYNNEI. This CDR3 has 15 residues.